This entry is about one TCR beta chain. Its antigen is not identified. The data belong to a study of cytomegalovirus exposure and HLA in healthy donors. Study information: Unique TCRs numbering around 80 million, obtained from HLA-typed donors, made up an early data release. Study results and caveats: According to the study, 180 or so TCR beta chains were cytomegalovirus-associated. Some public TCRs appeared in many individuals, while most sequences were rare.

The study ran its PCR with 60 Vbeta and 13 Jbeta primers. Method: immunoSEQ multiplex PCR; TCRdb's copy keeps in-frame clones and lacks some. Altogether over 55,000 clones are present, about four fifths being singletons, with the ten largest covering roughly 4%. The sample consisted of PBMCs. This receptor was obtained from a woman between 25 and 40 years old in good health and CMV-seronegative.

The CDR3 spells CSVEDSLAGGPTDTQYF. As DNA, the CDR3 is TGCAGCGTTGAAGATTCACTAGCGGGAGGGCCCACAGATACGCAGTATTTT. The rearrangement joins TRBV29-1 to TRBJ2-3, with 13 bases aligning to TRBD2. Trimming took 0 bases from V and 2 from J; bases not matched to a gene: 5. Germline V gene lookup returns CDR1 SQVTM and CDR2 ANQGSEA. The CDR3 is 17 residues long.